This T cell receptor beta chain is from a study of blood T cell repertoires in COVID-19. Study in general: Donors in the United States, Italy and Spain gave samples during acute or convalescent COVID-19. The analysed material was cDNA or gDNA that came from T cells, B-cell-depleted T cells, or PBMCs.

Per the authors' pipeline: Researchers report that nucleated cell counts were estimated from reference gene primer amplification. Here immunoSEQ multiplex PCR was the method, and the copy in TCRdb shows in-frame clones only, minus some. Clonal size and the V and J genes are those of that table, whereas D and trimming came from the DNA. This sample has around 240,000 clones, with about 83% found just once. The V gene's germline CDR1 is LNHDA and CDR2 SQIVND (reference sequence). Trimming cost V 6 bases and J 0 bases; bases outside gene matches: 9. The CDR3 runs 16 residues. This clonotype originated in a woman in her forties or fifties with acute or convalescent COVID-19. The chain joins TRBV19 to TRBJ1-1, with 8 bases aligning to TRBD1. The sequencing input was peripheral blood. CDR3 DNA: TGTGCCAGTAGGGACAGGGCGACAGGGGTGAACACTGAAGCTTTCTTT. It codes for CASRDRATGVNTEAFF.